The entry below gives a single TCR beta chain sequence along with its context. The data were taken from a study of CD8 T cells in Susac syndrome. Study context: Sequenced Susac syndrome patients included over five with active disease and fewer than ten who were in remission.

RNA, at about 0.45 to 1 ug, was reverse transcribed with random hexamers. From the immunoSEQ multiplex PCR reads, TCRdb called clonotypes with MiXCR, one entry per CDR3 protein. The repertoire holds some 96,000 distinct CDR3 sequences, with about 96% as singletons. CDR3 length: 12 amino acids. Germline CDR1 DFQATT, CDR2 SNEGSKA (reference sequence). The ends were cut back, 5 bases at V and 6 bases at J, with 13 bases in the middle. The receptor was derived from a human donor with Susac syndrome. Material for sequencing was CD8+ T cells from PBMCs. The V and J genes are TRBV20-1 and TRBJ1-2, with TRBD1 as a possible D gene (6 bases). The CDR3 coding sequence is TGCAGTGCTGGACGACAGGACCATGGCTACACCTTC. It encodes CSAGRQDHGYTF.